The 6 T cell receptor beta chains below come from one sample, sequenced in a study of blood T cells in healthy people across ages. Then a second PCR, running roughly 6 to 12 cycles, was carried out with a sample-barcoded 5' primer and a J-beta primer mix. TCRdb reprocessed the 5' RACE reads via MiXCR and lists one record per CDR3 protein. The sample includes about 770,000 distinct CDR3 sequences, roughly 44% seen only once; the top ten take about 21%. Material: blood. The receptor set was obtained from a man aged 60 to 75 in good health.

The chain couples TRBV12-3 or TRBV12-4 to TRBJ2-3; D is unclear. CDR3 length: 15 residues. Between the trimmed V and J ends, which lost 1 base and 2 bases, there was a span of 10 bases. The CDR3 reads CASSLVYNPTDTQYF. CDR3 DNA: TGTGCCAGCAGTTTAGTCTATAACCCCACAGATACGCAGTATTTT.

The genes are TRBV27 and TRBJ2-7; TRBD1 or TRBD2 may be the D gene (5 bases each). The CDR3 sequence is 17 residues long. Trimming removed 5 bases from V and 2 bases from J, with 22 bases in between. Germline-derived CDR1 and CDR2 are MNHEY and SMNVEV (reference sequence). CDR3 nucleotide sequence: TGTGCCAGCAGTCTACGAACCCTAGGGACCTCCACCTACGAGCAGTACTTC. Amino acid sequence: CASSLRTLGTSTYEQYF.

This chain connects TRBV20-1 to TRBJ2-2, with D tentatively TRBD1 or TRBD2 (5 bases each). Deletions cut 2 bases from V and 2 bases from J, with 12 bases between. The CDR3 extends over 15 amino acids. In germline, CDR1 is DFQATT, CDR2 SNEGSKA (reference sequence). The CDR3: CSARRDQRNTGELFF. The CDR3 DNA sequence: TGCAGTGCTAGAAGGGACCAACGAAACACCGGGGAGCTGTTTTTT.

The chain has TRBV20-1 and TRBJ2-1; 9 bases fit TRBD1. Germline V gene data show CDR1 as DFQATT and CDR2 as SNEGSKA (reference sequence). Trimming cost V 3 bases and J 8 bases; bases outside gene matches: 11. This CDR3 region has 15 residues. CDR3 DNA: TGCAGTGCTAGCCTCTGGGACAGGGTAGTCGATGAGCAGTTCTTC. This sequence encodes CSASLWDRVVDEQFF.

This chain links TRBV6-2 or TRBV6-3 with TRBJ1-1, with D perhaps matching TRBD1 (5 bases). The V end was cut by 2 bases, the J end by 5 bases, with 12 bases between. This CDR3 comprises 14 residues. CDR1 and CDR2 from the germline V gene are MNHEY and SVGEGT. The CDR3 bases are TGTGCCAGCAGTTACGAGGGGAAAATGACTGAAGCTTTCTTT. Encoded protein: CASSYEGKMTEAFF.

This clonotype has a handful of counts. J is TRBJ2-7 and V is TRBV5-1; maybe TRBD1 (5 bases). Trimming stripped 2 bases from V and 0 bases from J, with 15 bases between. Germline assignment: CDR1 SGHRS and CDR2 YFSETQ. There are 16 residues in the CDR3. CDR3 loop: CASSFFGGRDSYEQYF. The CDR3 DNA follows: TGCGCCAGCAGCTTTTTCGGTGGCAGGGACTCCTACGAGCAGTACTTC.